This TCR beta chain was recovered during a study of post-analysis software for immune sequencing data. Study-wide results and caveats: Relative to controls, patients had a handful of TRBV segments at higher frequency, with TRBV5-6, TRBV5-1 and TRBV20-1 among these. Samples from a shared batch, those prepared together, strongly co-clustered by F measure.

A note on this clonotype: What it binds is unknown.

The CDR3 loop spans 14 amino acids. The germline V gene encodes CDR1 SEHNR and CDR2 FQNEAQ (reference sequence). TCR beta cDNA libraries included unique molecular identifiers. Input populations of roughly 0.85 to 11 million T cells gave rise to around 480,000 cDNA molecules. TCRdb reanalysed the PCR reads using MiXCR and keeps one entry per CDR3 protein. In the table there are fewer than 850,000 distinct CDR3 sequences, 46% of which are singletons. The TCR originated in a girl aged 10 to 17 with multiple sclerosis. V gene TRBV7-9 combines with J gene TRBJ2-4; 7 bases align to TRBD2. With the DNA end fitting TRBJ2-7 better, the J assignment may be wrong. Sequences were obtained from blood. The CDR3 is CASRLAGESYEQYF. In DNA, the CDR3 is TGTGCCAGCAGATTGGCGGGAGAGTCATACGAGCAGTACTTC.